Ten or more counts support the clone carrying this TCR beta chain. Its target is unknown. This entry comes from a study of breast tumors, draining lymph nodes, adjacent tissues. TCRdb independently ran MiXCR on the multiplex PCR reads; one entry per CDR3 protein. The sample yields approximately 88,000 distinct CDR3 sequences, approximately 30% seen once. The lymph nodes were axillary draining lymph nodes from breast cancer patients. Per germline, CDR1 MGHDK and CDR2 SYGVNS. This CDR3 is 15 amino acids long. The V end lost 5 bases, the J end lost 2 bases, and 13 bases lay between the germline ends. General study points: The data were judged consistent with most tumor T cells coming from lymph node and expanding in tumor. Luminal-like breast cancer showed significantly higher tumor–nontumor repertoire similarity than basal-like. Tumors had less TCR diversity than lymph nodes, more than nontumor tissue. The lymph node origin of tumor T cells was framed as consistent with a hypothesis, not demonstrated.

The receptor comes from a female donor with breast cancer. Some clones in this sample may be carry-over from other donors' samples. The V and J genes are TRBV25-1 and TRBJ1-3; TRBD1 might be the D (6 bases). Material: axillary lymph node tissue. The CDR3 bases are TGTGCCAGCAGTCCCAGGGGTGTAGCTGGAAACACCATATATTTT. This codes for CASSPRGVAGNTIYF.